This record concerns one T cell receptor (beta chain) sequence. Germline CDR1 and CDR2: MNHEY and SVGAGI. The CDR3 contains 13 residues. Trimming shortened V by 6 bases and J by 3 bases, and 11 bases separated the two germline ends. Categorization into cohorts depended on clinical history that participants reported. Clones were sequenced by immunoSEQ multiplex PCR, and TCRdb holds only the in-frame ones, with some missing. The sample lists hundreds of thousands of clones, 86% occurring once. This record belongs to a study of blood T cell repertoires in COVID-19. Whole-study context: The analysed material was cDNA or gDNA that came from T cells, B-cell-depleted T cells, or PBMCs.

The V and J genes are TRBV6-5 and TRBJ1-1, with D perhaps matching TRBD1 (5 bases). Sequencing input: PBMCs or T cells enriched from blood (not recorded which). The TCR sequence derives from a woman aged 50 to 60 who had recovered from COVID-19. The CDR3: CASRGEGDTEAFF. The CDR3 bases are TGTGCCAGCAGAGGGGAAGGAGACACTGAAGCTTTCTTT.